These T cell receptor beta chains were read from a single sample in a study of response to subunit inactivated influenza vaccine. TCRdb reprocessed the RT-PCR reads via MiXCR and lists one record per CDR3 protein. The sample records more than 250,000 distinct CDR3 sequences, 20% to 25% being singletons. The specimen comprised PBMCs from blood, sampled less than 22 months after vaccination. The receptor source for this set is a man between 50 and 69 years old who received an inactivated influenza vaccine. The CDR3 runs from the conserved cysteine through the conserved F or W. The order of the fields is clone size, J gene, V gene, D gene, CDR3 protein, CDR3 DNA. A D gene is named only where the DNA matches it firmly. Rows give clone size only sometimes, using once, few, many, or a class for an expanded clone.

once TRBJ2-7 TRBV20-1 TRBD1 CSAFPAGTGVYEQYF TGCAGTGCTTTTCCCGCCGGGACAGGGGTCTACGAGCAGTACTTC
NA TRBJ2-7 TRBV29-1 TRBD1 CSARGTGRHEQYF TGCAGCGCCCGGGGGACAGGGAGGCACGAGCAGTACTTC
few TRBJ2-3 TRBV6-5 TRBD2 CASSYSVLAVPDTQYF TGTGCCAGCAGTTACTCGGTACTAGCGGTTCCAGATACGCAGTATTTT
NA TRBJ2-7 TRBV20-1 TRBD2 CSASAGGTYEQYF TGCAGTGCTAGCGCGGGGGGCACCTACGAGCAGTACTTC
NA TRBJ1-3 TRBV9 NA CASSPVGKSSGNTIYF TGTGCCAGCAGTCCCGTGGGAAAGAGCTCTGGAAACACCATATATTTT
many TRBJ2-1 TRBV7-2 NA CASSLPKGSNEQFF TGTGCCAGCAGCCTTCCTAAGGGGAGCAATGAGCAGTTCTTC
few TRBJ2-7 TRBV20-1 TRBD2 CSADRLAGGNYEQYF TGCAGTGCCGACCGACTAGCGGGAGGGAACTACGAGCAGTACTTC
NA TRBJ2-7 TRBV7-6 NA CASSLNDLGGYEQYF TGTGCCAGCAGCTTAAATGACTTAGGGGGTTACGAGCAGTACTTC
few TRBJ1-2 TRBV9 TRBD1 CASSHGTGGPTSFYGYTF TGTGCCAGCAGCCATGGGACAGGGGGCCCAACATCCTTCTATGGCTACACCTTC
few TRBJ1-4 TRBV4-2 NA CASSARGVGASTNEKLFF TGTGCCAGCAGCGCAAGGGGGGTAGGGGCTTCAACTAATGAAAAACTGTTTTTT
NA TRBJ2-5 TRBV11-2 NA CASSLVPRGPKKETQYF TGTGCCAGCAGCTTAGTTCCGCGAGGCCCAAAAAAAGAGACCCAGTACTTC
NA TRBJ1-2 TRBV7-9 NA CASSAVPGTGGYTF TGTGCCAGCAGTGCCGTTCCCGGGACGGGCGGCTACACCTTC
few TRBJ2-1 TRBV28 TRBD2 CASSSPSGSSYNEQFF TGTGCCAGCAGTTCCCCTAGCGGCAGCTCCTACAATGAGCAGTTCTTC
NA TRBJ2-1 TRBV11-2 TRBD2 CASSLVLASGMKSSSYNEQFF TGTGCCAGCAGCTTAGTTCTAGCTAGCGGGATGAAATCCAGCTCCTACAATGAGCAGTTCTTC
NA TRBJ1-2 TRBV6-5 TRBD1 CASSYSYGTGINGDGYTF TGTGCCAGCAGTTACTCGTATGGGACAGGAATAAATGGGGATGGCTACACCTTC
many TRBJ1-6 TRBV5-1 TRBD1 CASSLKSTGGNSPLHF TGCGCCAGCAGCCTAAAATCGACAGGGGGCAATTCACCCCTCCACTTT
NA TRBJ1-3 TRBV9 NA CASSVAYPDTGNTIYF TGTGCCAGCAGCGTAGCTTATCCGGATACTGGAAACACCATATATTTT
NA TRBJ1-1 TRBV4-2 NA CASSQGTQVNTEAFF TGTGCCAGCAGCCAAGGCACGCAGGTGAACACTGAAGCTTTCTTT
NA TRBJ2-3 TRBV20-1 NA CSATHTTDTQYF TGCAGTGCTACCCACACCACAGATACTCAGTATTTT
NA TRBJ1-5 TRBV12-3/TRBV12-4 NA CASRRGKQWNQPQHF TGTGCCAGCCGGAGAGGGAAACAATGGAATCAGCCCCAGCATTTT
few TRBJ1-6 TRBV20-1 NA CSASPSPLHF TGCAGTGCTTCCCCCTCACCCCTCCACTTT
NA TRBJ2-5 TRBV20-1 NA CSAQGSRETQYF TGCAGTGCTCAGGGGAGCAGAGAGACCCAGTACTTC
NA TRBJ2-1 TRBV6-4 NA CASSAAPGAYNEQFF TGTGCCAGCAGTGCGGCGCCGGGAGCCTACAATGAGCAGTTCTTC
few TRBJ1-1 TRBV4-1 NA CASSLLGGLIMNTEAFF TGCGCCAGCAGCCTCTTGGGGGGCCTTATTATGAACACTGAAGCTTTCTTT
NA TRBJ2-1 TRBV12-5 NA CASSHANEQFF TGTGCTAGTAGCCATGCCAATGAGCAGTTCTTC
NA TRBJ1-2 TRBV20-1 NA CSARAGNYGYTF TGCAGTGCTAGAGCTGGGAACTATGGCTACACCTTC
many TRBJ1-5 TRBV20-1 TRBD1 CSARGTGGDQPQHF TGCAGTGCTAGAGGGACAGGGGGCGATCAGCCCCAGCATTTT
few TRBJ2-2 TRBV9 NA CASSVVSGGELFF TGTGCCAGCAGCGTAGTTTCGGGCGGGGAGCTGTTTTTT
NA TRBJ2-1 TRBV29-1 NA CSVAPRADEQFF TGCAGCGTTGCACCGCGAGCCGATGAGCAGTTCTTC
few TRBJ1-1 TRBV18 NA CASSDSIWGETEAFF TGTGCCAGCTCAGACTCCATTTGGGGGGAAACTGAAGCTTTCTTT
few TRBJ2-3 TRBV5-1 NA CASSFNRAGDTQYF TGCGCCAGCAGCTTTAACAGGGCCGGAGATACGCAGTATTTT
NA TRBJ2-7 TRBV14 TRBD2 CASSRLTSGKSYEQYF TGTGCCAGCAGCCGTCTGACTAGCGGGAAGTCCTACGAGCAGTACTTC
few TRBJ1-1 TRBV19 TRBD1 CASRDGTGLEAFF TGTGCCAGTAGGGACGGGACAGGGCTTGAAGCTTTCTTT
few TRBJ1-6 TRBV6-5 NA CASSYEGDSPLHF TGTGCCAGCAGTTACGAAGGGGATTCACCCCTCCACTTT
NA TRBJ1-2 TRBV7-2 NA CASSPPGPYGYTF TGTGCCAGCAGCCCTCCTGGCCCCTATGGCTACACCTTC
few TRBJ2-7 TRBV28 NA CASSLDTPTF TGTGCCAGCAGTTTGGACACCCCCACCTTC
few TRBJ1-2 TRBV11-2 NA CASSTPFRGDYGYTF TGTGCCAGCAGCACTCCCTTCAGGGGAGACTATGGCTACACCTTC
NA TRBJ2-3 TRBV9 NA CASGTGFASTDTQYF TGTGCCAGCGGGACGGGGTTTGCTAGCACAGATACGCAGTATTTT
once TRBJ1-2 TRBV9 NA CASSVVGGRFGGYTF TGTGCCAGCAGCGTAGTTGGCGGCAGGTTCGGCGGCTACACCTTC
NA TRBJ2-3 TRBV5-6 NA CASSWRRSTDTQYF TGTGCCAGCAGCTGGAGAAGGAGCACAGATACGCAGTATTTT
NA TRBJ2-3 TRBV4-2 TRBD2 CASSPYDASGSTDTQYF TGTGCCAGCAGCCCCTACGACGCTAGCGGGAGCACAGATACGCAGTATTTT
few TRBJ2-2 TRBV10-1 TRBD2 CASSPGLAGASGELFF TGCGCCAGCAGTCCTGGACTAGCGGGGGCCAGTGGGGAGCTGTTTTTT
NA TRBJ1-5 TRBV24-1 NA CATSDFGTYQPQHF TGTGCCACCAGTGACTTCGGGACCTATCAGCCCCAGCATTTT
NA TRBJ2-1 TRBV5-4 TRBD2 CASSLPSGSSNEQFF TGTGCCAGCAGCCTGCCAAGCGGGAGCTCCAATGAGCAGTTCTTC